This entry lists 16 T cell receptor beta chains sequenced from one sample in a study of Tregs in tolerant kidney transplant recipients. Clones were read by immunoSEQ multiplex PCR, and TCRdb kept only the in-frame ones, dropping some. The sample holds about 240,000 clones, 80% to 85% seen once. Sequenced input: CD4+ T cells from blood. Every receptor here comes from a human donor in good health.

The chain couples TRBV25-1 to TRBJ2-3; 9 nucleotides agree with TRBD2. The V gene's germline CDR1 is MGHDK and CDR2 SYGVNS. With 1 base clipped from V and 5 bases from J, the junction kept 10 bases outside the gene matches. This CDR3 is built from 17 residues. The CDR3 protein is CASSEFGGRAEGDTQYF. Written as DNA, the CDR3 is TGTGCCAGCAGTGAATTCGGCGGGAGGGCCGAAGGAGATACGCAGTATTTT.

In this sample, this clone turned up once. The same CDR3 is also encoded by other DNA sequences in this sample. The gene calls are TRBV25-1 and TRBJ1-2; D is possibly TRBD1 (5 bases). With 6 bases removed from V and 5 bases from J, the gap between germline ends came to 7 bases. The CDR3 loop spans 11 amino acids. In germline, CDR1 is MGHDK, CDR2 SYGVNS. The CDR3: CASSQGYGYTF. The CDR3 nucleotides are TGTGCCAGCAGCCAGGGTTATGGCTACACCTTC.

This clone was observed a handful of times. The conserved final phenylalanine or tryptophan is absent from the CDR3, which likely points to a read error. The V and J genes are TRBV19 and TRBJ2-7; 9 nucleotides line up with TRBD1. Trimming removed 6 bases from V and 6 bases from J; junction bases left unmatched: 12. Per germline, CDR1 LNHDA and CDR2 SQIVND (reference sequence). The CDR3 loop spans 15 amino acids. Here the CDR3 reads CASSGTGTGFSEQYL. The DNA of the CDR3 is TGTGCCAGTAGCGGAACCGGGACAGGGTTCAGCGAGCAGTACCTC.

V gene TRBV20-1 combines with J gene TRBJ1-2, with D unresolved. V was pared by 2 bases and J by 7 bases, with 8 bases between. CDR3 size: 11 residues. Germline CDR1 is DFQATT and CDR2 is SNEGSKA (reference sequence). The chain's CDR3 is CSARPLGGYTF. In nucleotides, the CDR3 is TGCAGTGCTAGACCCCTGGGTGGCTACACCTTC.

The DNA for the CDR3 is TGTGCCAGCAGCACCGGGGGGACTAACAATGAGCAGTTCTTC. Translation: CASSTGGTNNEQFF. The rearrangement links TRBV7-6 to TRBJ2-1; 7 positions match TRBD2. The germline V gene encodes CDR1 SGHVS and CDR2 FNYEAQ. Trimming removed 5 bases from V and 5 bases from J; junction bases left unmatched: 6. This CDR3 spans 14 amino acids. Full variable domain (outside the CDR3, taken from reference TRBV7-6 and TRBJ2-1): GAGVSQSPRYKVTKRGQDVALRCDPISGHVSLYWYRQALGQGPEFLTYFNYEAQQDKSGLPNDRFSAERPEGSISTLTIQRTEQRDSAMYRCASSTGGTNNEQFFGPGTRLTVL.

This clone was picked up a small number of times. The rearrangement uses TRBV21-1 and TRBJ2-4. TRBV21-1 is listed as a pseudogene. This CDR3 contains 16 residues. The CDR3 bases are TGTGCCAGCACCAAGCGAACACCTTTAGCCAAAAACATTCAGTACTTC. Its protein product is CASTKRTPLAKNIQYF.

This clone was observed a single time. The rearrangement links TRBV7-2 to TRBJ2-7, with D unclear. V lost 4 bases and J lost 3, with 13 bases in between. Germline V gene lookup returns CDR1 SGHTA and CDR2 FQGNSA. The CDR3 covers 14 residues. CDR3 protein: CASSSLGGNYEQYF. The CDR3 nucleotides are TGTGCCAGCAGCTCCCTCGGCGGCAACTACGAGCAGTACTTC. The whole variable domain, filled in from reference TRBV7-2 and TRBJ2-7, reads GAGVSQSPSNKVTEKGKDVELRCDPISGHTALYWYRQSLGQGLEFLIYFQGNSAPDKSGLPSDRFSAERTGGSVSTLTIQRTQQEDSAVYLCASSSLGGNYEQYFGPGTRLTVT.

This chain uses TRBV11-3 with TRBJ2-2, with a possible D match to TRBD1 (5 bases). The CDR3 contains 14 residues. The germline V and J ends were trimmed by 0 bases and 7 bases, with 9 bases remaining between them. CDR1 is SGHNT and CDR2 is YENEEA in the germline V gene. CDR3 bases: TGTGCCAGCAGCTTAGATGGGGCCGGCGGGGAGCTGTTTTTT. Amino acids: CASSLDGAGGELFF.

The chain joins TRBV19 to TRBJ2-5; D not resolved. CDR3 size: 14 residues. Germline-derived CDR1 and CDR2 are LNHDA and SQIVND (reference sequence). The V end was cut by 4 bases, the J end by 3 bases, with 12 bases between. This chain's CDR3 is CASSSLLGEETQYF. The CDR3 nucleotides are TGTGCCAGTAGTAGCCTCCTGGGCGAAGAGACCCAGTACTTC.

This clone came up once. The V and J genes are TRBV5-6 and TRBJ1-1; no reliable D call. CDR1 and CDR2 (germline): SGHDT, YYEEEE. The CDR3 is made up of 12 amino acids. V was pared by 2 bases and J by 7 bases, with 9 bases between. CDR3 sequence reads: CASSFRFFEAFF. The CDR3 nucleotides are TGTGCCAGCAGCTTTCGTTTTTTTGAAGCTTTCTTT.

This clone appeared once. The chain is built from TRBV5-1 and TRBJ1-1; 8 positions agree with TRBD1. V lost 0 bases to trimming and J lost 10 bases; unmatched junction nucleotides: 5. Germline CDR1 and CDR2: SGHRS and YFSETQ. The CDR3 consists of 13 residues. Here the CDR3 DNA reads TGCGCCAGCAGCTTGGGGACAGGGTTCGGAGCTTTCTTT. It codes for CASSLGTGFGAFF.

The CDR3 nucleotides are TGCGCCAGCAGCTCGGGGGGACAGAACTACAATGAGCAGTTCTTC. Amino acid sequence: CASSSGGQNYNEQFF. This sequence joins TRBV5-1 and TRBJ2-1; D might be TRBD1 or TRBD2, each matching 7 bases. The CDR3 is 15 amino acids. The V end was cut by 3 bases, the J end by 3 bases, with 13 bases between. From germline, CDR1 is SGHRS and CDR2 YFSETQ.

The chain employs TRBV7-8 and TRBJ2-7, with D possibly TRBD2 on 5 matching bases. The CDR3 covers 15 residues. Trimming removed 3 bases at V and 3 bases at J, with 15 bases between. Per the germline V gene, CDR1 is SGHVS and CDR2 is FQNEAQ. The CDR3 loop reads CASSFPGTPLYEQYF. The CDR3, as DNA: TGTGCCAGCAGCTTCCCGGGAACGCCACTCTACGAGCAGTACTTC.

The genes are TRBV30 and TRBJ1-6, with D maybe TRBD1 (6 bases). Trimming left V 2 bases short and J 5 bases short, with 13 bases between. This CDR3 has 15 amino acids. Germline loops: CDR1 GTSNPN, CDR2 SVGIG (reference sequence). CDR3 bases: TGTGCCTGGAGTATCCCAGGGGAAAATAATTCACCCCTCCACTTT. This codes for CAWSIPGENNSPLHF. Using reference TRBV30 and TRBJ1-6 for the parts outside the CDR3, the full variable domain is SQTIHQWPATLVQPVGSPLSLECTVEGTSNPNLYWYRQAAGRGLQLLFYSVGIGQISSEVPQNLSASRPQDRQFILSSKKLLLSDSGFYLCAWSIPGENNSPLHFGNGTRLTVT.

The chain couples TRBV6-1 to TRBJ2-1; the match to TRBD1 covers 11 bases. The germline V gene has CDR1 MNHNS and CDR2 SASEGT. Trimming cost V 3 bases and J 5 bases; bases outside gene matches: 6. This CDR3 region has 16 residues. CDR3 amino acids: CASSEKWDRGNNEQFF. CDR3 sequence (DNA): TGTGCCAGCAGTGAGAAATGGGACAGGGGGAACAATGAGCAGTTCTTC.

The rearrangement joins TRBV10-1 to TRBJ2-7; 8 bases fit TRBD2. Germline V gene lookup returns CDR1 WNHNN and CDR2 SYGVQD (reference sequence). This CDR3 region has 15 residues. V lost 3 bases to trimming and J lost 3 bases; unmatched junction nucleotides: 7. The CDR3 is CASSDSRTSSYEQYF. For the CDR3, the DNA is TGCGCCAGCAGTGATTCTAGGACTAGCAGCTACGAGCAGTACTTC.